Shown below are 27 T cell receptor beta chains from a single sample sequenced in a study of T cells in Graves' hyperthyroidism and ophthalmopathy. The source material, RNA transcripts, was used to amplify TCR beta CDR3 regions. The HTBI primer set drove a first-round RT-PCR of the TCR CDR3. TCRdb fed the multiplex PCR reads into MiXCR, producing one record per CDR3 protein. The sample lists around 600,000 distinct CDR3 sequences; 15% to 18% were seen once. Sequenced material: blood. The source of these receptors is a woman aged 30 to 39 with Graves' hyperthyroidism.

A few counts support this clonotype. The rearrangement links TRBV4-2 to TRBJ2-7, with 7 bases lining up with TRBD1. Germline V lookup: CDR1 LGHNA, CDR2 YNFKEQ. There are 15 residues in the CDR3. After removal of 6 bases from V and 3 bases from J, the junction contained 11 bases not matched to a gene. The CDR3 region is CASSPKPGQYYEQYF. In DNA form, the CDR3 reads TGTGCCAGCAGTCCCAAACCGGGACAGTACTACGAGCAGTACTTC.

This clonotype was seen at least ten times. The genes are TRBV28 and TRBJ1-2; a weak D match, TRBD1 (5 bases). The CDR3 consists of 11 residues. Trimming took off 10 bases at V and 5 bases at J, with 11 bases between the two ends. CDR1 MDHEN and CDR2 SYDVKM come from the germline V gene. The CDR3: CATDSNYGYTF. The DNA for the CDR3 is TGTGCCACCGACAGTAATTATGGCTACACCTTC.

The rearrangement links TRBV20-1 to TRBJ2-3; TRBD1 agrees at 10 bases. The germline V gene encodes CDR1 DFQATT and CDR2 SNEGSKA (reference sequence). Trimming took 4 bases from V and 4 from J; bases not matched to a gene: 5. This CDR3 contains 14 residues. The CDR3: CSAIPGTGADTQYF. CDR3 nucleotides: TGCAGTGCTATTCCCGGGACAGGGGCAGATACGCAGTATTTT.

The gene calls are TRBV12-3 or TRBV12-4 and TRBJ1-3, with D possibly TRBD1 on 5 matching bases. Trimming left V 5 bases short and J 0 bases short, with 8 bases between. This CDR3 has 14 residues. Written as DNA, the CDR3 is TGTGCCAGCAGTAGGGACTTCTCTGGAAACACCATATATTTT. It codes for CASSRDFSGNTIYF.

The chain has TRBV5-1 and TRBJ2-7, with D unresolved. The germline V gene has CDR1 SGHRS and CDR2 YFSETQ. The CDR3 loop spans 13 amino acids. The V end lost 4 bases, the J end lost 5 bases, and 13 bases lay between the germline ends. This CDR3 is CASSGTRFNEQYF. The CDR3 coding sequence is TGCGCCAGCAGCGGAACGCGTTTCAACGAGCAGTACTTC.

This clonotype was counted many times. At one end the junction does not follow the germline gene, possibly because of a read error. The gene calls are TRBV12-3 or TRBV12-4 and TRBJ1-1; the D is unclear. The CDR3 has 13 amino acids. CDR3 protein: CASSLQLNTEAFF. The CDR3, as DNA: TGCGCCAGCAGCTTGCAGCTGAACACTGAAGCTTTCTTT.

This clonotype was found many times. J is TRBJ2-1 and V is TRBV27; 8 bases are shared with TRBD2. Unmatched junction bases numbered 4, after V lost 6 bases and J lost 0 bases. The length of the CDR3 is 15 residues. In germline, CDR1 is MNHEY, CDR2 SMNVEV (reference sequence). The CDR3 DNA is TGTGCCAGCAGGCCGGGAGGGGTCTCCTACAATGAGCAGTTCTTC. Protein sequence: CASRPGGVSYNEQFF.

There are many counts of this clonotype. V usage is TRBV12-3 or TRBV12-4 and J usage is TRBJ2-1, with D uncertain. The CDR3 totals 15 residues. V shed 3 bases and J shed 2 bases, with 11 bases lying between them. The CDR3 sequence is CASSFSEKTYNEQFF. The DNA for the CDR3 is TGTGCCAGCAGTTTCTCGGAAAAGACCTACAATGAGCAGTTCTTC.

This clonotype turned up a few times. The chain combines TRBV5-8 with TRBJ1-1; possible D gene TRBD1, 5 bases. This CDR3 has 13 amino acids. Trimming stripped 3 bases from V and 4 bases from J, with 10 bases between. In germline, CDR1 is SGHTS, CDR2 YDEGEE. This chain's CDR3 is CASSSGGVTEAFF. DNA of the CDR3: TGTGCCAGCAGCTCCGGGGGAGTCACTGAAGCTTTCTTT.

Worth noting for this clonotype: A much larger clone differs by one base, so this may be a read error. As DNA, the CDR3 is TGTGACAGTAAGCAGGGCGACTCCTACGAGCAGTACTTC. Protein product: CDSKQGDSYEQYF. The gene calls are TRBV6-1 and TRBJ2-7; the D gene is possibly TRBD1 (5 bases). Looked up from germline, CDR1 is MNHNS and CDR2 is SASEGT. The CDR3 sequence is 13 residues long.

The sample holds a few counts of this clonotype. The V gene is TRBV28, the J gene TRBJ2-3; 7 bases are shared with TRBD2. The length of the CDR3 is 16 residues. The ends lost 4 bases at V and 6 bases at J; junction bases unmatched: 13. The germline CDR1 and CDR2 sequences are MDHEN and SYDVKM. This CDR3 reads CASSSPAGRGADTQYF. The CDR3, as DNA: TGTGCCAGCAGTTCCCCAGCGGGACGGGGCGCGGATACGCAGTATTTT.

In its sample, this clonotype was seen many times. This rearrangement joins TRBV11-2 to TRBJ2-7; possible D gene TRBD2, 5 bases. Germline CDR1 SGHAT, CDR2 FQNNGV. The CDR3 is 14 residues long. The V end lost 3 bases, the J end lost 2 bases, and 11 bases lay between the germline ends. CDR3 DNA sequence: TGTGCCAGCAGCTTCTCGCGGGTAACCTACGAGCAGTACTTC. Translation: CASSFSRVTYEQYF.

This clonotype came up a few times. This clone may be a read error of a much larger clone one base away. The genes are TRBV11-2 and TRBJ2-1, with 11 bases lining up with TRBD2. Per germline, CDR1 SGHAT and CDR2 FQNNGV. Trimming cost V 1 base and J 6 bases; bases outside gene matches: 11. The CDR3 runs to 18 residues. CDR3 nucleotides: TGTGCCAGCAGCTTAGCCCTATGCCTAGCGGGAGGCTTCAATGAGCAGTTCTTC. Protein: CASSLALCLAGGFNEQFF.

This clonotype was counted a few times. The rearrangement links TRBV27 to TRBJ2-1, with D uncertain. V was trimmed by 7 bases and J by 5 bases, leaving 15 bases between them. The V gene's germline CDR1 is MNHEY and CDR2 SMNVEV (reference sequence). This CDR3 comprises 14 residues. DNA for the CDR3: TGTGCCAGCAAGAGAGGACCTAGTCACAATGAGCAGTTCTTC. Translation: CASKRGPSHNEQFF.

This clonotype was observed a handful of times. This chain uses TRBV9 with TRBJ2-3; possibly TRBD1 for D (5 bases). The CDR3 sequence is 16 residues long. Germline lookup yields CDR1 SGDLS and CDR2 YYNGEE. Trimming took off 0 bases at V and 3 bases at J, with 14 bases between the two ends. CDR3 bases: TGTGCCAGCAGCGTAGAGGCAGGGTTTTCAACAGATACGCAGTATTTT. It codes for CASSVEAGFSTDTQYF.

This clonotype was detected many times. The J gene is TRBJ2-7, the V gene TRBV5-6; D is unclear. The CDR3 has 16 amino acids. The V end lost 4 bases, the J end lost 1 base, and 18 bases lay between the germline ends. Germline V CDR1 and CDR2: SGHDT, YYEEEE. CDR3 in DNA: TGTGCCAGCAGCAGAAACCCGGGTTTCGATTCCTACGAGCAGTACTTC. This encodes CASSRNPGFDSYEQYF. The variable domain in full, with the rest retrieved from reference TRBV5-6 and TRBJ2-7, is DAGVTQSPTHLIKTRGQQVTLRCSPKSGHDTVSWYQQALGQGPQFIFQYYEEEERQRGNFPDRFSGHQFPNYSSELNVNALLLGDSALYLCASSRNPGFDSYEQYFGPGTRLTVT.

The gene calls are TRBV7-9 and TRBJ2-3; 9 nucleotides align to TRBD2. The V gene end was trimmed by 1 base and the J gene end by 6 bases; junction bases not matched to a gene: 8. Germline V gene sequence: CDR1 SEHNR, CDR2 FQNEAQ (reference sequence). CDR3 length equals 16 residues. The CDR3 DNA sequence: TGTGCCAGCAGCTTAGGAGGTAGCGGGAGTTTCGATACGCAGTATTTT. It yields the protein CASSLGGSGSFDTQYF.

V is TRBV30 and J is TRBJ1-1, with no clear D. V dropped 8 bases and J dropped 0 bases, with 16 bases sitting between them. The CDR3 is 14 residues long. Germline loops: CDR1 GTSNPN, CDR2 SVGIG (reference sequence). CDR3 DNA: TGTGCCAGTAGTGCCACAGCTTTGAACACTGAAGCTTTCTTT. This codes for CASSATALNTEAFF.

This sequence joins TRBV10-2 and TRBJ2-7, with 10 bases aligning to TRBD2. This CDR3 has 13 residues. The J segment lost 1 base and the V segment lost 10 bases, leaving 4 bases of the junction unmatched. Germline assignment: CDR1 WSHSY and CDR2 SAAADI. CDR3 amino acids: CATTLAGSYEQYF. The CDR3 coding sequence is TGCGCCACCACACTAGCGGGATCCTACGAGCAGTACTTC.

This clonotype was seen at least ten times. V and J are TRBV7-9 and TRBJ1-2, with 10 bases lining up with TRBD1. The germline V gene has CDR1 SEHNR and CDR2 FQNEAQ (reference sequence). The CDR3 is 15 amino acids. The V segment lost 1 base and the J segment 4 bases; nucleotides outside the gene matches: 3. The CDR3 loop reads CASSLGTGGGYGYTF. In DNA form, the CDR3 reads TGTGCCAGCAGCTTAGGGACAGGGGGTGGCTATGGCTACACCTTC.

Only a few counts were recorded for this clonotype. V is TRBV24-1 and J is TRBJ2-5, with D unclear. The CDR3 extends over 13 amino acids. In germline, CDR1 is KGHDR, CDR2 SFDVKD. Trimming pared 0 bases from V and 5 bases from J, leaving 6 bases between. The CDR3 here is CATSDLSRETQYF. The DNA of the CDR3 is TGTGCCACCAGTGATTTGAGCCGGGAGACCCAGTACTTC.

This clonotype was seen only a few times. The chain is built from TRBV7-9 and TRBJ2-3; 9 bases line up with TRBD2. The CDR3 is 15 residues long. Germline CDR1 reads SEHNR; CDR2 reads FQNEAQ (reference sequence). Trimming at V came to 8 bases and at J to 1 base, leaving 7 bases not matched to a gene. DNA for the CDR3: TGTGCCAGCGTCGTGGGACTAGCTGGCACAGATACGCAGTATTTT. It is translated as CASVVGLAGTDTQYF.

V is TRBV7-2 and J is TRBJ2-1, with 10 positions matching TRBD2. Per the germline V gene, CDR1 is SGHTA and CDR2 is FQGNSA. There are 15 residues in the CDR3. V gave up 6 bases and J gave up 9 bases; unmatched junction bases: 11. CDR3 coding DNA: TGTGCCAGCAGAAGCGGGGGGGCGGGAGGAGGTGAGCAGTTCTTC. This codes for CASRSGGAGGGEQFF.

This rearrangement joins TRBV5-5 to TRBJ2-7, with D possibly matching TRBD2 (6 bases). Germline CDR1 SGHKS, CDR2 YYEKEE (reference sequence). Trimming removed 2 bases at V and 4 bases at J, with 13 bases between. The CDR3 extends over 14 amino acids. CDR3 DNA: TGTGCCAGCAGCTTACCTAGCGCTCATTACGAGCAGTACTTC. Translated, it gives CASSLPSAHYEQYF.

This clonotype has just a few counts. Here the CDR3 reads CASSYRTANTGELFF. CDR3 DNA sequence: TGTGCCAGCAGTTACAGGACAGCCAACACCGGGGAGCTGTTTTTT. The chain employs TRBV6-5 and TRBJ2-2; TRBD1 might be the D (6 bases). The length of the CDR3 is 15 residues. Trimming removed 2 bases at V and 2 bases at J, with 9 bases between. Germline V gene lookup returns CDR1 MNHEY and CDR2 SVGAGI.

This clonotype has at least ten counts. The chain carries TRBV20-1 and TRBJ2-1, with D tentatively TRBD1 or TRBD2 (5 bases each). V was clipped by 3 bases and J by 9 bases, with 18 bases between them. Germline V gene lookup returns CDR1 DFQATT and CDR2 SNEGSKA (reference sequence). CDR3 size: 14 residues. The CDR3 loop is CSASVGTRMGEQFF. The CDR3, as DNA: TGCAGTGCTAGTGTTGGGACCCGGATGGGTGAGCAGTTCTTC.

The rearrangement uses TRBV6-5 and TRBJ1-4; D might be TRBD1 (6 bases). Trimming took off 1 base at V and 8 bases at J, with 14 bases between the two ends. This CDR3 spans 15 amino acids. Germline loops: CDR1 MNHEY, CDR2 SVGAGI. The CDR3 protein is CASSYLSGTLEKLFF. The CDR3 DNA reads as TGTGCCAGCAGTTACTTATCGGGGACACTGGAAAAACTGTTTTTT.